This TCR beta chain was recorded in a study of shared clonotypes between healthy human individuals (dated by TCRdb to the early 2020s). A note on the overall study: Three men and two women, aged 18 to 49 years, made up the cohort. Different laboratories and diverse techniques were used to prepare libraries and sequence TCR repertoires, to increase sequencing depth and limit assay-specific biases. For each donor, CD4 naive and CD4 memory were each run on three plates, CD8 naive on two plates, and CD8 memory on one plate. Blood TCR repertoires of roughly five healthy adults were deeply sequenced to estimate repertoire size and the extent of clonotype sharing between individuals. Each donor's leukapheresis produced roughly between roughly 0.94 and 9.5 billion PBMCs. Results the study describes overall, beyond this receptor: The small number of donors limited the genetic and exposure-history diversity represented. Compared with non-shared clonotypes, the clonotypes found in all four sorted-subset donors had higher generation probabilities. Sampling was limited to blood, and TCR repertoires in tissue likely differ from TCR repertoires in blood. Pairwise subsampling indicated that sequencing depth was expected to affect the degree of clonotype sharing among donors. Rarefaction of sorted-subset datasets indicated incomplete sequencing despite the large sequencing depth. Sharing across a few donors was observed for around 5% of naive CD4, over 3% of naive CD8, about 2.5% of memory CD4, and around 0.44% of memory CD8 clonotypes. Naive subsets generally had larger estimated clonotype richness than memory subsets.

Concerning this clone: Its specific antigen is unknown. Per-base qualities were not stored, and no clone one base away is much larger.

The donors were healthy, HIV-negative adults who had no recently reported acute infections or vaccinations. Every donor was a Caucasian adult living in Nashville, Tennessee, USA. Magnetic negative selection was used to enrich CD4+ T cells, after which naive cells were positively selected on CD45RA and the negative fraction became the memory subset. After blood collection by leukapheresis, PBMCs were isolated using Ficoll-Histopaque density gradient centrifugation and then cryopreserved in the vapor phase of liquid nitrogen. Analytical flow cytometry was used to check the purity and quantity of each magnetically sorted T cell population. Genomic DNA was isolated from each sorted fraction and quantified by UV absorbance on a Nanodrop 2000c. From cysteine to phenylalanine, the CDR3 is 15 amino acids long. The only DNA kept is the CDR3, 45 bases in frame from the first base. CDR1 and CDR2 were assigned from the germline V gene as SGHTA and FQGTGA. Trimming removed 3 bases from V and 0 bases from J; the gene matches leave 2 bases unexplained.

Using the deep immunoSEQ assay, multiplex PCR amplified TCR CDR3 regions from genomic DNA. Extracted genomic DNA from each cell subset was distributed evenly across all wells of several immunoSEQ 96-well plates, and each plate was treated as a replicate. For sorted subsets, approximately 210 ng genomic DNA, equal to 25,000 to 35,000 T cell genomes, was loaded into each replicate PCR. Purified libraries were measured with a Qubit 3.0 fluorometer, size-checked on a Bioanalyzer 2100, and measured again with the KAPA Library Quantification kit. A separate single-read 150-cycle Illumina NextSeq 550 flow cell was used to sequence each immunoSEQ 96-well plate. Concerning the study's data processing: Because the immunoSEQ output held only junctional sequences and lacked quality scores, the filtering could not match the filtering applied to full-length reads. To assign V/J genes and CDR3, sequences were annotated using PyIR, a Python wrapper for IgBLAST v1.9, with IMGT germline references. Reads were removed for weak V/J assignments (E-value above 1e-6), missing CDR3, stop codons, out-of-frame junctions, or ambiguous translated residues. V3J clonotypes were defined as sequences sharing an identical inferred V gene, J gene, and CDR3 amino acid sequence. The percentage overlap between two repertoires was calculated by dividing the number of shared unique clonotypes by the size of the smaller repertoire. Richness of each repertoire was evaluated using RTK rarefaction, the Chao1 estimator, and Recon v2.1 estimates of unobserved clonotypes. OLGA was used to compute generation probabilities for all TCRbeta clonotypes that the gDNA method yielded from a handful of donors. TCRdb limited this immuneACCESS table to in-frame rearrangements with V and J called. A share of clones is missing; checked studies link under half to unresolved V genes, and the rest is unexplained. V, J and clone size are those of that table, while D and trimming were read from the DNA. The sample yields 2 million to 2.5 million clones; more than 85% were counted once. The ten largest account for approximately 0.4% of the sample.

Sequenced input: naive CD4+ T cells from PBMCs. In the paper's terms, the cell subset or site label means: CD45RA+ positively selected. The source is a man aged 18 to 29 in good health. Some clones in this sample may be carry-over from other donors' samples. The receptor chain draws on TRBV7-3 and TRBJ2-5; 9 middle bases align to TRBD2. The DNA is as follows: TGTGCCAGCAGCTTGACTAGCGGATACCAAGAGACCCAGTACTTC. Its product reads: CASSLTSGYQETQYF.